This T cell receptor beta chain was observed in a study of T cell repertoires in cytomegalovirus infection. At the level of the study: CMV infection plus the matching HLA type was flagged by public TCR beta signatures. Study-level results: CMV-specific HLA-C-restricted TCR beta clonotypes dominated the ex vivo response.

The CDR3 is made up of 14 amino acids. With 3 bases removed from V and 5 bases from J, the gap between germline ends came to 13 bases. For this clonotype: Its antigen is unidentified.

TCRdb reprocessed the reads with MiXCR, giving one entry per CDR3 protein. The sample lists a few hundred thousand distinct CDR3 sequences, 20% to 25% occurring once. This specimen was cultured PBMCs, taken from culture after CMV antigen stimulation. This clonotype was obtained from a human donor in good health (CMV status not recorded). Some clones in this sample may be carry-over from other donors' samples. The chain employs TRBV12-3 or TRBV12-4 and TRBJ1-1; D might be TRBD1 (5 bases). CDR3 loop: CASSLAGMTTEAFF. CDR3 nucleotides: TGTGCCAGCAGTTTGGCAGGGATGACTACTGAAGCTTTCTTT.